This T cell receptor beta chain was found in a study of T cells in Graves' hyperthyroidism and ophthalmopathy. Study background: Peripheral blood was acquired at first diagnosis, ahead of any therapy whatsoever.

On the basis of clinical symptoms, serum thyroxine and TRAb, thyroid ultrasound and orbital computed tomography, diagnoses were made. From more than 9.5 ml of fresh peripheral blood, PBMCs were isolated. This CDR3 is 13 amino acids long. Germline V CDR1 and CDR2: DFQATT, SNEGSKA (reference sequence). V lost 6 bases to trimming and J lost 4 bases, with 13 bases between them. Findings of the study overall: Blood also showed most of the thyroid clonotypes that were expanded above 0.001.

Concerning this clonotype itself: Its antigen is unknown.

From RNA transcripts, TCR beta CDR3 regions were amplified. Researchers ran a first-round RT-PCR on the TCR CDR3 using the HTBI primer set. Using its own MiXCR run on the multiplex PCR reads, TCRdb lists one record per CDR3 protein. The data hold 150,000 to 200,000 distinct CDR3 sequences, with just under 9.5% observed a single time. The J gene is TRBJ1-5, the V gene TRBV20-1; D gene unclear. The sequence came from a woman between 18 and 29 years old with Graves' hyperthyroidism that later progressed to Graves' ophthalmopathy. Specimen: blood. The CDR3 DNA follows: TGCAGTGCGTCCCTAGGATTAAATCAGCCCCAGCATTTT. It encodes CSASLGLNQPQHF.